This T cell receptor (beta chain) derives from a study of T cell clonality in common variable immunodeficiency. Study observations and caveats: Shared TCRbeta clones were fewer between CVID subjects than controls.

With V trimmed by 1 base and J by 2 bases, 3 bases remained unmatched. The CDR3 has 15 amino acids. Germline V gene lookup returns CDR1 LNHDA and CDR2 SQIVND (reference sequence). Sequencing used immunoSEQ multiplex PCR; TCRdb keeps in-frame clones, though not all of them. The data show 50,000 or so clones, with none appearing a single time. This clone was counted many times. Its antigen is still unknown. The read gets to within 3 residues of the CDR3 end, and the germline J gene fills in the rest. The sample consisted of peripheral blood mononuclear cells. The TCR originated in a person between 18 and 75 years old in good health. This chain joins TRBV19 and TRBJ2-7, with 9 positions matching TRBD2. The CDR3 is CASSIGTSETYEQYF. The DNA read from the CDR3 is TGTGCCAGTAGTATAGGGACTAGCGAAACCTACGAG. Drawing the rest from reference TRBV19 and TRBJ2-7, the complete variable domain is DGGITQSPKYLFRKEGQNVTLSCEQNLNHDAMYWYRQDPGQGLRLIYYSQIVNDFQKGDIAEGYSVSREKKESFPLTVTSAQKNPTAFYLCASSIGTSETYEQYFGPGTRLTVT.